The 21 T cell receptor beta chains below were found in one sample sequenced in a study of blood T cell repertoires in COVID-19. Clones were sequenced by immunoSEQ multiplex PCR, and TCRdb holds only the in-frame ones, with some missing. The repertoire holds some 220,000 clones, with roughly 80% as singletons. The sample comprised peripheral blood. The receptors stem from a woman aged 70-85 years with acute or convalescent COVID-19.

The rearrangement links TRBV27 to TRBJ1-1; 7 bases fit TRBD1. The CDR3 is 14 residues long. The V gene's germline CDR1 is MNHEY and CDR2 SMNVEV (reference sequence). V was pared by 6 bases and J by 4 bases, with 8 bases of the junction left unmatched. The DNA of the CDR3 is TGTGCCAGCAGACGACAGGGTGGGAGCACTGAAGCTTTCTTT. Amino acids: CASRRQGGSTEAFF.

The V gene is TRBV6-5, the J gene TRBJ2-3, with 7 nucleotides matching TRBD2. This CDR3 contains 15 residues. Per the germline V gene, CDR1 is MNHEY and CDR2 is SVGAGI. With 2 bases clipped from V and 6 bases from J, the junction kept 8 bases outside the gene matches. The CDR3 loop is CASSYGGGYQDTQYF. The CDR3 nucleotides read TGTGCCAGCAGTTACGGGGGGGGTTATCAGGATACGCAGTATTTT.

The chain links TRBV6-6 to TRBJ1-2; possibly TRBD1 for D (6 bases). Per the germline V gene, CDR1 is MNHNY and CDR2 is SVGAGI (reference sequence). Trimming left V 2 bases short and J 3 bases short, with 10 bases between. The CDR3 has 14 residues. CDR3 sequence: CASSYLRQDYGYTF. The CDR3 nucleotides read TGTGCCAGCAGTTACCTAAGACAGGACTATGGCTACACCTTC.

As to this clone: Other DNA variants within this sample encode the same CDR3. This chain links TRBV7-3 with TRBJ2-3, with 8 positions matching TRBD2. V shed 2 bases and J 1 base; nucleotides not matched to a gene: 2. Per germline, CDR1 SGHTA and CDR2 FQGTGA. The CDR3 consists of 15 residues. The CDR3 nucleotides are TGTGCCAGCAGCTTAGGGCGGGGGGGCACAGATACGCAGTATTTT. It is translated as CASSLGRGGTDTQYF.

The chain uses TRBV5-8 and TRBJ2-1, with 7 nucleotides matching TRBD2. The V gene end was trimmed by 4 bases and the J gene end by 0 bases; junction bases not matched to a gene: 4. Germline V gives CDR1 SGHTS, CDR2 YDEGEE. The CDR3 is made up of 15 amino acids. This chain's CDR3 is CASSRGESSYNEQFF. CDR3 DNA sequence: TGTGCCAGCAGCCGGGGGGAGAGCTCCTACAATGAGCAGTTCTTC.

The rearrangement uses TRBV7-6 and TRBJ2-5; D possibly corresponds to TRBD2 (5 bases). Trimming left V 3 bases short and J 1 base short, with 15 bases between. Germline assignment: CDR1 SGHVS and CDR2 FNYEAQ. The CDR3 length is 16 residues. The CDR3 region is CASSLANQRPQETQYF. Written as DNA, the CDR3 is TGTGCCAGCAGCTTGGCTAACCAGCGGCCCCAAGAGACCCAGTACTTC. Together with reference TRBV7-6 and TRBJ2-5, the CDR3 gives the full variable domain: GAGVSQSPRYKVTKRGQDVALRCDPISGHVSLYWYRQALGQGPEFLTYFNYEAQQDKSGLPNDRFSAERPEGSISTLTIQRTEQRDSAMYRCASSLANQRPQETQYFGPGTRLLVL.

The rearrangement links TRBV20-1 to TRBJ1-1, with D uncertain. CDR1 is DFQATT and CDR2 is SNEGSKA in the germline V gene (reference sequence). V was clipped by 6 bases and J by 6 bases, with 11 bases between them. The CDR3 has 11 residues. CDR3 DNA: TGCAGTGCGCCCTTTGGAGCTGAAGCTTTCTTT. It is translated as CSAPFGAEAFF.

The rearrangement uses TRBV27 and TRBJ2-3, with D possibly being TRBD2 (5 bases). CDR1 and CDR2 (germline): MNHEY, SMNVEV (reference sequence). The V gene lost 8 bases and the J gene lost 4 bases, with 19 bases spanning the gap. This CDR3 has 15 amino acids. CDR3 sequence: CASRWSADSADTQYF. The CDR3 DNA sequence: TGTGCCAGCCGGTGGAGCGCGGACTCGGCAGATACGCAGTATTTT.

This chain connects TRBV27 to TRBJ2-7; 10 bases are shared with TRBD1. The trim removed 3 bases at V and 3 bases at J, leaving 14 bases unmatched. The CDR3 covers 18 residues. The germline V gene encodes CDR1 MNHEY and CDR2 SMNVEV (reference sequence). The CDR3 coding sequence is TGTGCCAGCAGTTTTATCCTATCCGACAGGGGGCCCTACTACGAGCAGTACTTC. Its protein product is CASSFILSDRGPYYEQYF.

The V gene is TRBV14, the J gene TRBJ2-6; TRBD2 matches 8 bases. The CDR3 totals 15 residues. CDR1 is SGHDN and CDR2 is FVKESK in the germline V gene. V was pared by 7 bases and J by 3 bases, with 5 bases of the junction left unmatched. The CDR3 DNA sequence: TGTGCCAGCACCGGCGGGGGGCTTGGGGCCAACGTCCTGACTTTC. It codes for CASTGGGLGANVLTF.

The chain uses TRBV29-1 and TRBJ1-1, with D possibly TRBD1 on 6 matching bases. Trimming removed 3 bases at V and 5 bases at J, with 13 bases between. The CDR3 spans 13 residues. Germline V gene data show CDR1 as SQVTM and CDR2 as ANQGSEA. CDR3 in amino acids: CSVELGASTEAFF. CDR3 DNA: TGCAGCGTTGAGCTGGGGGCCTCGACTGAAGCTTTCTTT.

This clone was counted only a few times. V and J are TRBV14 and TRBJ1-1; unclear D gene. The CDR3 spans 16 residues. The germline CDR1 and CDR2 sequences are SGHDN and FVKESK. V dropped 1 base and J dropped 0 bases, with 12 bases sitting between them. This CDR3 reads CASSQAVFLLNTEAFF. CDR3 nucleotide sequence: TGTGCCAGCAGCCAAGCCGTCTTCCTCCTGAACACTGAAGCTTTCTTT. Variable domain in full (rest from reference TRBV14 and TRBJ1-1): EAGVTQFPSHSVIEKGQTVTLRCDPISGHDNLYWYRRVMGKEIKFLLHFVKESKQDESGMPNNRFLAERTGGTYSTLKVQPAELEDSGVYFCASSQAVFLLNTEAFFGQGTRLTVV.

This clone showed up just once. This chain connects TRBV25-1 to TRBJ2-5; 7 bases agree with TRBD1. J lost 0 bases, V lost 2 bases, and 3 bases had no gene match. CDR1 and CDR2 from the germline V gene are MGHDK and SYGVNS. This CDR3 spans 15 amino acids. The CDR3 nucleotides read TGTGCCAGCAGTGAAGGGACAGCCTACCAAGAGACCCAGTACTTC. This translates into CASSEGTAYQETQYF.

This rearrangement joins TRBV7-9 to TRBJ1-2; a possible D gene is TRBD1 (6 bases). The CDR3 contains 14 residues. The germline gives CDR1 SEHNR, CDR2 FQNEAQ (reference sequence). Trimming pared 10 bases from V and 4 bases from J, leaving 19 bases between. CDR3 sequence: CAITSEGEGYGYTF. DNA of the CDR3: TGTGCCATCACCTCGGAGGGGGAGGGCTATGGCTACACCTTC.

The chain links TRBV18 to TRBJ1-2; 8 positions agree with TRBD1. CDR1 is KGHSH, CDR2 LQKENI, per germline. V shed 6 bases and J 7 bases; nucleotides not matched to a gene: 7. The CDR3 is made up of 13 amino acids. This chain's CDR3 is CASSSGGEGGYTF. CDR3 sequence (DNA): TGTGCCAGCTCTTCAGGGGGCGAGGGTGGCTACACCTTC.

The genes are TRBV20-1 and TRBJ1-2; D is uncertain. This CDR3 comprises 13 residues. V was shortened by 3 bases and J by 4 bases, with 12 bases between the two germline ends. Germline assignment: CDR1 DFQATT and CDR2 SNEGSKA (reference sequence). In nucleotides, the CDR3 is TGCAGTGCTAGTTCCGGGTACGGCTATGGCTACACCTTC. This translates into CSASSGYGYGYTF.

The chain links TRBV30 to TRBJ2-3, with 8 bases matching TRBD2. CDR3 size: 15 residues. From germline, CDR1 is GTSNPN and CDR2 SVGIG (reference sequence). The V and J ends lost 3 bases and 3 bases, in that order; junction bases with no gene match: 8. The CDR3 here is CAWSRAGGATDTQYF. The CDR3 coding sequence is TGTGCCTGGAGCCGGGCGGGGGGAGCGACAGATACGCAGTATTTT.

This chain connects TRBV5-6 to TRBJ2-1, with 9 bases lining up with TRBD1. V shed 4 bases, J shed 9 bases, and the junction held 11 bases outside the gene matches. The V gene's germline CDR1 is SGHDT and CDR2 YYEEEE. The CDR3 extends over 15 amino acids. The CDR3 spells CASSPADRGRGEQFF. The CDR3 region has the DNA TGTGCCAGCAGCCCCGCGGACAGGGGTCGGGGTGAGCAGTTCTTC.

The CDR3 DNA sequence: TGCAGCGTTGAAGGGGGACAGGGTATTAATGAGCAGTTCTTC. This translates into CSVEGGQGINEQFF. The chain links TRBV29-1 to TRBJ2-1, with 9 bases that match TRBD1. Germline V gene data show CDR1 as SQVTM and CDR2 as ANQGSEA. The CDR3 runs 14 residues. Trimming at V came to 1 base and at J to 7 bases, leaving 5 bases not matched to a gene.

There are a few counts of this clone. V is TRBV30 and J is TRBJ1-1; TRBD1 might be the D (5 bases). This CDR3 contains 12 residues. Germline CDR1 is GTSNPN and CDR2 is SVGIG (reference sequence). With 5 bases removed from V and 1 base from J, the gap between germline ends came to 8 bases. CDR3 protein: CAWGGGNTEAFF. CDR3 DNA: TGTGCCTGGGGCGGGGGGAACACTGAAGCTTTCTTT.

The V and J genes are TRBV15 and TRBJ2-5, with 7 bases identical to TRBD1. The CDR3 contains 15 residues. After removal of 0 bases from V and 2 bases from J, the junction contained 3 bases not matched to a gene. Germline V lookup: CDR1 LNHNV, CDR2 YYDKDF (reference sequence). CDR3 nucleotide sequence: TGTGCCACCAGCAGAGAACCGGGACAGCAAGAGACCCAGTACTTC. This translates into CATSREPGQQETQYF.